This TCR beta chain was sequenced during a study of blood T cells in healthy people across ages. Study summary: Every two T cells gave about one barcoded beta molecule via template switching.

A note on this clonotype: The target antigen is unknown. An end of the junction differs from the germline gene, which may be a read error.

The CDR3 totals 15 residues. The germline gives CDR1 MNHEY, CDR2 SVGAGI. Findings and caveats of the study: Because sorting was not performed, PBMCs prevented conclusive naive versus antigen-experienced comparison.

With a J-beta primer mix and a sample-barcoded 5' primer, a second PCR ran roughly 6 to 12 cycles. Each CDR3 protein is one row after TCRdb ran MiXCR on the 5' RACE reads. The sample includes some 780,000 distinct CDR3 sequences, roughly three fifths of them seen just once. PBMCs were isolated at a quantity of at least 6.5 million per sample. Total RNA was isolated from each sample in quantities of at least 5 micrograms. This sequence joins TRBV6-5 and TRBJ2-3; 9 bases agree with TRBD1. Sequenced: blood. The receptor's source is a man aged 35 to 55 in good health. CDR3 region: CASRSGQGHTDTKYF. The CDR3, as DNA: TGTGCCAGCAGGTCGGGACAGGGACACACAGATACGAAGTATTTT.